These 25 T cell receptor beta chains were sequenced from one sample in a study of tumor-infiltrating lymphocytes in primary liver carcinoma. Production of TCR beta cDNA used around 500 ng total RNA together with a constant-region primer. For TCR beta, libraries were produced by three nested multiplex PCR rounds using slightly modified ARM-PCR. Researchers ran the first two PCR rounds for about 11 cycles each with TRBV1-TRBV30 forward primers and a C-beta reverse primer. TCRdb ran MiXCR on the multiplex PCR reads and lists one entry per CDR3 protein. This sample has fewer than 70,000 distinct CDR3 sequences, with less than 75% found just once. Co-extraction of both nucleic acids (RNA and DNA) used about 18-34 mg of unsorted bulk tissue. Sequencing was carried out using liver tumor tissue from sampling region 2. Subset described: tumor region T2, inferior pole. The receptors were gathered from a man aged 35-49 years with primary liver carcinoma and hepatitis B virus infection.

As for this clonotype: The conserved phenylalanine or tryptophan is not found at the CDR3 terminus, so this likely reflects a read error. The chain employs TRBV29-1 and TRBJ2-4, with D maybe TRBD2 (6 bases). V was pared by 6 bases and J by 10 bases, with 16 bases between. This CDR3 spans 12 amino acids. Germline loops: CDR1 SQVTM, CDR2 ANQGSEA. As DNA, the CDR3 is TGCAGCGTAATTCACGGGCGGGATATTCAGTACTTG. Amino acid sequence: CSVIHGRDIQYL.

The V and J genes are TRBV11-3 and TRBJ1-2; possible D gene TRBD1, 5 bases. With 4 bases removed from V and 10 bases from J, the gap between germline ends came to 13 bases. CDR1 is SGHNT, CDR2 YENEEA, per germline. This CDR3 is built from 12 residues. In DNA form, the CDR3 reads TGTGCCAGCAGCTCAGGGACCTTTGCCTACACCTTC. The encoded protein is CASSSGTFAYTF.

This clonotype appeared once. The CDR3 does not end in the conserved phenylalanine or tryptophan, so this is likely a read error. The chain couples TRBV10-3 to TRBJ2-7; 16 nucleotides match TRBD2. The CDR3 is 19 amino acids. The ends lost 10 bases at V and 0 bases at J; junction bases unmatched: 15. Germline CDR1 ENHRY, CDR2 SYGVKD. The CDR3 sequence is CANTKPSGLAGGFSYEQYL. In nucleotides, the CDR3 is TGTGCCAACACCAAACCATCGGGACTAGCGGGAGGGTTCTCCTACGAGCAGTACCTC.

In the case of this clonotype: The junction shows a germline mismatch at one end, possibly a read error. The chain recombines TRBV6-5 with TRBJ2-1; 8 bases are a match to TRBD1. Germline V gives CDR1 MNHEY, CDR2 SVGAGI. This CDR3 is 15 amino acids long. The CDR3 DNA follows: TGTGCCAACAGTTACAGTGCAGGGGGCGGCAATGAGCAGTTCTTC. The encoded protein is CANSYSAGGGNEQFF.

As regards this clonotype: One end of the junction does not line up with germline, which may come from a read error. The chain has TRBV11-2 and TRBJ1-5; D not certain. Germline V gives CDR1 SGHAT, CDR2 FQNNGV. The CDR3 consists of 13 residues. This CDR3 reads CANSLGLNQPHHF. The CDR3 DNA reads TGTGCCAACAGCTTAGGGTTAAATCAGCCCCATCATTTT.

This chain uses TRBV6-5 with TRBJ2-3; D remains ambiguous. Looked up from germline, CDR1 is MNHEY and CDR2 is SVGAGI. V dropped 11 bases and J dropped 0 bases, with 18 bases sitting between them. This CDR3 region has 15 residues. The CDR3 loop is CAGNRGEASTDTQYF. CDR3 in DNA: TGTGCCGGCAACCGAGGAGAGGCTAGCACAGATACGCAGTATTTT.

At least ten counts were recorded for this clonotype. The chain is built from TRBV29-1 and TRBJ2-2; maybe TRBD1 (6 bases). CDR3 length: 12 residues. The V gene's germline CDR1 is SQVTM and CDR2 ANQGSEA. The CDR3 nucleotides read TGCAGAGGTACCCAGGGGTCCGGGGAGCTGTTTTTT. Residues: CRGTQGSGELFF.

This clonotype was seen a few times. CDR3 protein: CAISTSGSYNEQFF. CDR3 DNA: TGTGCCATCAGTACTAGCGGGAGCTACAATGAGCAGTTCTTC. The chain couples TRBV10-3 to TRBJ2-1, with TRBD2 matching 11 bases. After removal of 5 bases from V and 3 bases from J, the junction contained 0 bases not matched to a gene. Germline CDR1 and CDR2: ENHRY and SYGVKD. The CDR3 is 14 amino acids.

This clonotype appeared many times. The rearrangement uses TRBV30 and TRBJ1-2, with TRBD1 matching over 7 bases. This CDR3 spans 13 amino acids. Germline assignment: CDR1 GTSNPN and CDR2 SVGIG (reference sequence). Trimming took 2 bases from V and 6 from J; bases not matched to a gene: 6. The CDR3 nucleotides are TGTGCCTGGAGTCTCACGGGGACAGATGGCTACACCTTC. Its protein is CAWSLTGTDGYTF.

A few counts support this clonotype. This rearrangement joins TRBV6-5 to TRBJ1-1, with unresolved D. The V end lost 8 bases, the J end lost 6 bases, and 16 bases lay between the germline ends. The CDR3 is 13 residues long. Germline lookup yields CDR1 MNHEY and CDR2 SVGAGI. The DNA for the CDR3 is TGTGCCAGCGGGAGCCTCGTTGCCCCTGAAGCTTTCTTT. Its translation: CASGSLVAPEAFF.

A single count supports this clonotype. Sequence at one end of the junction differs from germline and may be a read error. This chain connects TRBV11-2 to TRBJ2-3; TRBD2 matches at 7 bases. Germline V gene data show CDR1 as SGHAT and CDR2 as FQNNGV. The CDR3 totals 20 residues. The CDR3 here is CASCLALRGPRERGTDTQYF. CDR3 bases: TGTGCCAGCTGCTTAGCCCTGAGGGGTCCGCGGGAGAGGGGCACTGATACGCAGTATTTT.

Turning to this clonotype: At one end the junction does not follow the germline gene, possibly because of a read error. The V and J genes are TRBV5-1 and TRBJ2-1; D gene ambiguous. The CDR3 loop spans 15 amino acids. Looked up from germline, CDR1 is SGHRS and CDR2 is YFSETQ. The chain's CDR3 is CASNLWFAEYNEQFF. In DNA, the CDR3 is TGCGCCAGCAACTTGTGGTTTGCGGAATACAATGAGCAGTTCTTC.

Turning to this clonotype: This may stem from a read error, because a much larger clone lies one nucleotide away. The CDR3 DNA sequence: TGTGCCAGCAGTTCTGGACAGGACGCCTCTGGAAACACCATATATTTT. This translates into CASSSGQDASGNTIYF. The chain is built from TRBV28 and TRBJ1-3; 7 bases are shared with TRBD1. The CDR3 totals 16 residues. Germline CDR1 reads MDHEN; CDR2 reads SYDVKM. V lost 4 bases and J lost 0; bases outside the gene matches: 6.

A note on this clonotype: The junction departs from the called germline gene at one end, perhaps through a read error. This sequence joins TRBV11-2 and TRBJ2-1, with 7 nucleotides matching TRBD2. CDR1 is SGHAT, CDR2 FQNNGV, per germline. The CDR3 spans 19 residues. CDR3 sequence (DNA): TGTGCCAGTAGCTTAGATGAGCGATTCAGCGGGACCCTTTACAATGAGCAGTTATTC. Translating it yields CASSLDERFSGTLYNEQLF.

This clonotype has just a few counts. The chain is built from TRBV6-2 or TRBV6-3 and TRBJ2-7; TRBD1 is a possible D gene (5 bases). The CDR3 length is 12 residues. Germline-derived CDR1 and CDR2 are MNHEY and SVGEGT. The CDR3 DNA is TGTGGCTACGGACCAGCAGGGCTCGAGCAGTACTTC. This gives the protein CGYGPAGLEQYF.

The J gene is TRBJ2-3, the V gene TRBV29-1; the match to TRBD2 covers 9 bases. The germline V gene has CDR1 SQVTM and CDR2 ANQGSEA. The V gene end was trimmed by 7 bases and the J gene end by 4 bases; junction bases not matched to a gene: 9. The CDR3 has 14 residues. CDR3 in amino acids: CSAGASGRSDTQYF. CDR3 nucleotides: TGCAGCGCGGGGGCCAGCGGGAGGTCAGATACGCAGTATTTT.

For this clonotype: The CDR3 carries no conserved terminal phenylalanine or tryptophan, so it likely arises from a read error. V gene TRBV6-5 combines with J gene TRBJ2-6, with D possibly being TRBD1 (5 bases). The CDR3 spans 17 residues. Looked up from germline, CDR1 is MNHEY and CDR2 is SVGAGI. The CDR3 DNA reads TGTGCCAGCAGTTACTCTCAGGGTTTATCTGGGGCTAACGTCCTGACTGTC. Amino acids: CASSYSQGLSGANVLTV.

The chain employs TRBV12-3 or TRBV12-4 and TRBJ2-3; perhaps TRBD2 as D (6 bases). CDR3 size: 16 residues. The DNA for the CDR3 is TGTGCTATCAGTCTTTCCTCGGCGGGACCCACAGATACGCAGTATTTT. This sequence encodes CAISLSSAGPTDTQYF.

With regard to this clonotype: The junction shows a germline mismatch at one end, possibly a read error. This chain links TRBV4-3 with TRBJ2-3; maybe TRBD2 (5 bases). The CDR3 runs 13 residues. Germline assignment: CDR1 LGHNA and CDR2 YSLEER. The CDR3 bases are TGCGCCAGCAGTCAAGAGGAGGTGGGTACGCAGTATTTT. Translation gives CASSQEEVGTQYF.

Comment on this clonotype: A read error may produce the germline difference seen at one junction end. The chain couples TRBV12-3 or TRBV12-4 to TRBJ2-7; 9 bases line up with TRBD2. This CDR3 is 15 amino acids long. Here the CDR3 reads CASSFGTSRSGEQYF. DNA of the CDR3: TGTGCCAGCAGTTTTGGGACTAGCAGGAGTGGGGAGCAATACTTC.

Remarks on this clonotype: At one end the junction does not follow the germline gene, possibly because of a read error. The chain uses TRBV12-3 or TRBV12-4 and TRBJ1-5; D may be TRBD1 (5 bases). CDR3 length equals 15 residues. The CDR3, as DNA: TGTGCCAGCAGTCCAGCGGGGGATAGCAATCAGCCCCGGCATTTT. It specifies CASSPAGDSNQPRHF.

This chain uses TRBV25-1 with TRBJ2-2, with 8 bases fitting TRBD2. The V and J ends lost 5 bases and 4 bases, in that order; junction bases with no gene match: 9. Germline values: CDR1 MGHDK, CDR2 SYGVNS. The length of the CDR3 is 16 residues. CDR3 DNA sequence: TGTGCCAGCAGTTACCGAGCGGGAGTTAGCACCGGGGAGCTGTTTTTT. This gives the protein CASSYRAGVSTGELFF.

The rearrangement joins TRBV11-2 to TRBJ2-2; D is perhaps TRBD1 (6 bases). Looked up from germline, CDR1 is SGHAT and CDR2 is FQNNGV. This CDR3 is 13 amino acids long. V gave up 6 bases and J gave up 6 bases, with 11 bases separating them. CDR3 loop: CASRITGPGELFF. CDR3 DNA: TGTGCCAGCAGGATAACAGGGCCCGGGGAGCTGTTTTTT. The whole variable domain, remainder taken from reference TRBV11-2 and TRBJ2-2, is EAGVAQSPRYKIIEKRQSVAFWCNPISGHATLYWYQQILGQGPKLLIQFQNNGVVDDSQLPKDRFSAERLKGVDSTLKIQPAKLEDSAVYLCASRITGPGELFFGEGSRLTVL.

This clonotype came up a few times. The chain is built from TRBV11-2 and TRBJ2-5, with D hard to call. Trimming shortened V by 9 bases and J by 14 bases, and 34 bases separated the two germline ends. Germline CDR1 is SGHAT and CDR2 is FQNNGV. The CDR3 is 16 amino acids. This CDR3 reads CASSQTPGGVKETQYF. DNA for the CDR3: TGTGCCAGTAGCCAAACTCCTGGTGGGGTGAAAGAGACTCAATACTTC.

This clonotype came up once. Sequence at one end of the junction differs from germline and may be a read error. The gene calls are TRBV6-6 and TRBJ1-4; D remains ambiguous. The CDR3 runs to 14 residues. Germline CDR1 MNHNY, CDR2 SVGAGI (reference sequence). Here the CDR3 reads CASSPNLTNEKPFF. CDR3 nucleotide sequence: TGTGCCAGCAGTCCAAACCTAACTAATGAAAAACCGTTTTTT.